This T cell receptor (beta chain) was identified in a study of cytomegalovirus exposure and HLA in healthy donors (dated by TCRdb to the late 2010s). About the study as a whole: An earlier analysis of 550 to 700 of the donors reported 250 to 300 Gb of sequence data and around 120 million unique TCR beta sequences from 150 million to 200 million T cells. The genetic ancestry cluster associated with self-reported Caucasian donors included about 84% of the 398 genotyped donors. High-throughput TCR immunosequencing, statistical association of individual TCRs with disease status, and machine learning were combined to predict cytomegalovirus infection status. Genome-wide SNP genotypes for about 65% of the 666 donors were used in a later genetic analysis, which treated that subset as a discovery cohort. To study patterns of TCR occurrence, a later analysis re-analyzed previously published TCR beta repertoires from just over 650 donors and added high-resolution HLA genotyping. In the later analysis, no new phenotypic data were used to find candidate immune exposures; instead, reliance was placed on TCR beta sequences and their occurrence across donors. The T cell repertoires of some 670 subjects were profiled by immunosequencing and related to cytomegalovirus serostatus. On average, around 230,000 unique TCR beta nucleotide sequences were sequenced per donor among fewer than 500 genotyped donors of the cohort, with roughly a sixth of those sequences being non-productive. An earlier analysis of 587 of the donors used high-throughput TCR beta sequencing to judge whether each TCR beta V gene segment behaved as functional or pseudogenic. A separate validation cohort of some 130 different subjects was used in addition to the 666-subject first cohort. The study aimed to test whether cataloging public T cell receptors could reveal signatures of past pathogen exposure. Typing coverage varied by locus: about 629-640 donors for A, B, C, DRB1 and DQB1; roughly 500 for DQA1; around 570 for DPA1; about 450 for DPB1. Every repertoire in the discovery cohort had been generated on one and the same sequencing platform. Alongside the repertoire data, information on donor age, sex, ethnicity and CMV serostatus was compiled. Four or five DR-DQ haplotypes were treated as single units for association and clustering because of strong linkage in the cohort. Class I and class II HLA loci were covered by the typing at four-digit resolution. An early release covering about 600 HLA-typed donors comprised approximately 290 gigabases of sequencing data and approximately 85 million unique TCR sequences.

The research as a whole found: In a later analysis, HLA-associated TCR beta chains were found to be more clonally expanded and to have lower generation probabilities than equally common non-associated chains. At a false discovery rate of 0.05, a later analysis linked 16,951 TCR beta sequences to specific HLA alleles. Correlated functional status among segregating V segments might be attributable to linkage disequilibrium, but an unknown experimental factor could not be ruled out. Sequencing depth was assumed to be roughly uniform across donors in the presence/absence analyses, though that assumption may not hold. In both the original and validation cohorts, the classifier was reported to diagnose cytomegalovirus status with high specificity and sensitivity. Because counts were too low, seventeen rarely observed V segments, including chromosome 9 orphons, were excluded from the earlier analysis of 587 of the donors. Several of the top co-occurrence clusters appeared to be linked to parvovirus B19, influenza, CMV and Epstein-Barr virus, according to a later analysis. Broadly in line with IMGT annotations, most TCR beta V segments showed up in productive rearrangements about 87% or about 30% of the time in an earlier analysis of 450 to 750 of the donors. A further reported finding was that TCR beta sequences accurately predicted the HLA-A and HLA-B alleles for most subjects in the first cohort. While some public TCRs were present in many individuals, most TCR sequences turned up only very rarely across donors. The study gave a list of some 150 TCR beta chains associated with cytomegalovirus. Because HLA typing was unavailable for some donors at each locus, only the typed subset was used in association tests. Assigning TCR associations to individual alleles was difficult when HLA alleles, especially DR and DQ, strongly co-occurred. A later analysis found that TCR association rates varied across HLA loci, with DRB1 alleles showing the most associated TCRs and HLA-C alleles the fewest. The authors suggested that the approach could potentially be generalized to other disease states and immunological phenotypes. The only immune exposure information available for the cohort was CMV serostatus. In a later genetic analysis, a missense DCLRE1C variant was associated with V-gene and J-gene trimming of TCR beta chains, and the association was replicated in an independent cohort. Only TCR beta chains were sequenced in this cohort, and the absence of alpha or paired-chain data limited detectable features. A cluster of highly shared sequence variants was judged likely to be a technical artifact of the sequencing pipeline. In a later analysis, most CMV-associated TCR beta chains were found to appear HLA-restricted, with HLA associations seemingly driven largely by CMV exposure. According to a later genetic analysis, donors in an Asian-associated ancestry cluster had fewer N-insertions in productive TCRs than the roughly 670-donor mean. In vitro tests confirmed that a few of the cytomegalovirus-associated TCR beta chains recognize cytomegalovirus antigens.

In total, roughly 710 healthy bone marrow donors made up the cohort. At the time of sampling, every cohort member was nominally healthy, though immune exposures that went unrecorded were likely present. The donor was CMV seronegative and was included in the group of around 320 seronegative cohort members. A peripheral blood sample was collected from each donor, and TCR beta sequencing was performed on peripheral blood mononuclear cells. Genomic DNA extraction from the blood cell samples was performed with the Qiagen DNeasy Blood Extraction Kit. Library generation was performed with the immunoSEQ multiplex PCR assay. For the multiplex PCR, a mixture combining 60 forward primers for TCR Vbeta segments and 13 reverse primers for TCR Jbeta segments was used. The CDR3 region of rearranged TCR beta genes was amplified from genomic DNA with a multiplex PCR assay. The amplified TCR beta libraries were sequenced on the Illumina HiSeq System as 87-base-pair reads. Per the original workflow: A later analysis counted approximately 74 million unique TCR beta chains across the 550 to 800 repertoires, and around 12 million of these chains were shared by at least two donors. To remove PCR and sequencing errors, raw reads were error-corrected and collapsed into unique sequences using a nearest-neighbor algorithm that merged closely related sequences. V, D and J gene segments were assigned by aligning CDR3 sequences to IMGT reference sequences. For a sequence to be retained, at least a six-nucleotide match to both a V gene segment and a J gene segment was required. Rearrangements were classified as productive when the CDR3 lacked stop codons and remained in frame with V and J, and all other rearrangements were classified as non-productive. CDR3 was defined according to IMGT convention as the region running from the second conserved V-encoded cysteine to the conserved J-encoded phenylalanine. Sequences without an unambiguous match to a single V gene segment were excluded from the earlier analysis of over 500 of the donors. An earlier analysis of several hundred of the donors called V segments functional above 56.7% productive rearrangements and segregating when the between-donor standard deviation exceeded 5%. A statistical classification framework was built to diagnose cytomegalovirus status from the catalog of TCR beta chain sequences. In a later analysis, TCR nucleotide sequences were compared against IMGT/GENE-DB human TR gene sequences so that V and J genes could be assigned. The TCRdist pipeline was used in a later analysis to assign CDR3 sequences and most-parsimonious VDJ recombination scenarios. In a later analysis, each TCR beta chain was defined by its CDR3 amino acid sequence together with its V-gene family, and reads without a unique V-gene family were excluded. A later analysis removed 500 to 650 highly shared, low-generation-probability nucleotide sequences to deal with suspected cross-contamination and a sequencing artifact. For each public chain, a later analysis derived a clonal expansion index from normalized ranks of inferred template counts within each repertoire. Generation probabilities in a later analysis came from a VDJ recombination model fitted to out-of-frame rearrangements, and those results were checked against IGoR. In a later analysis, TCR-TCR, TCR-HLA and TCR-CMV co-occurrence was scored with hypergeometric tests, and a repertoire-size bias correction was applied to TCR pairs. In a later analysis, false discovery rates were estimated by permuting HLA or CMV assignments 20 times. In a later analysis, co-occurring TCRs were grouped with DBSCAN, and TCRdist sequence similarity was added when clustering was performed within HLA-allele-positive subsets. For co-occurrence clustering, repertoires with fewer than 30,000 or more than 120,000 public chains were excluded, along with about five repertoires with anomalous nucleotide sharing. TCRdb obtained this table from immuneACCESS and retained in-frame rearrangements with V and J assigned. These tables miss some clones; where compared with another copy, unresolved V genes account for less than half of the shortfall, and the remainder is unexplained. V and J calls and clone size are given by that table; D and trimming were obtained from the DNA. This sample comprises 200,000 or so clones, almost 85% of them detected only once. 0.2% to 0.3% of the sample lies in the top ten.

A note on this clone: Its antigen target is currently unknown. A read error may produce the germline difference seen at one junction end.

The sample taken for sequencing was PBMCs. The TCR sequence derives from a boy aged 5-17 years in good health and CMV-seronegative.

The CDR3 loop reads CASSLGVGGNEQFF. The DNA is as follows: TGTGCTAGCAGCTTAGGGGTGGGGGGCAATGAGCAGTTCTTC. The chain is encoded by TRBV7-7 joined to TRBJ2-1; tentative D gene TRBD2, with 6 bases matching. As encoded in the germline V gene (reference sequence), CDR1 is SSHAT while CDR2 is FNYEAQ. Inclusive of the bounding cysteine and phenylalanine, the CDR3 is 14 residues long. The only DNA kept is the CDR3, 42 bases in frame from the first base.